This passage covers 13 T cell receptor beta chains from one sample sequenced in a study of blood T cell repertoires in COVID-19. The repertoire was sequenced with immunoSEQ multiplex PCR; TCRdb's copy has only in-frame clones and lacks some. Among 110,000 or so clones listed, 70% to 90% were seen once. Sequencing used peripheral blood. The receptors stem from a man aged 35-49 years with acute or convalescent COVID-19.

The chain uses TRBV7-2 and TRBJ1-2; TRBD1 is a possible D gene (5 bases). Between the trimmed V and J ends, which lost 1 base and 0 bases, there was a span of 6 bases. The CDR3 has 14 amino acids. The germline V gene has CDR1 SGHTA and CDR2 FQGNSA. The CDR3 loop reads CASSLGQTNYGYTF. The CDR3, as DNA: TGTGCCAGCAGCTTAGGACAGACTAACTATGGCTACACCTTC.

The rearrangement uses TRBV12-5 and TRBJ2-1, with D possibly TRBD1 on 5 matching bases. Germline CDR1 is LGHNT and CDR2 is FRNRAP. The CDR3 sequence is 18 residues long. The V gene lost 0 bases and the J gene lost 6 bases, with 21 bases spanning the gap. The CDR3 protein is CASGLVPDGRASPNEQFF. CDR3 DNA sequence: TGTGCTAGTGGTTTGGTACCCGACGGCAGGGCATCCCCCAATGAGCAGTTCTTC.

The V and J genes are TRBV25-1 and TRBJ1-3; D uncertain. Germline V gene data show CDR1 as MGHDK and CDR2 as SYGVNS. The CDR3 length is 15 residues. The V and J ends lost 6 bases and 0 bases respectively, with 12 bases between them. CDR3 region: CASRDAGSSGNTIYF. The CDR3 nucleotides read TGTGCCAGCAGGGATGCGGGGAGCTCTGGAAACACCATATATTTT.

The V and J genes are TRBV7-9 and TRBJ1-1; no clear D. This CDR3 is 15 amino acids long. V lost 3 bases and J lost 8, with 19 bases in between. The germline CDR1 and CDR2 sequences are SEHNR and FQNEAQ (reference sequence). The CDR3 nucleotides read TGTGCCAGCAGCTTTGGGAGGGCCTTCATGGAAGAAGCTTTCTTT. This gives the protein CASSFGRAFMEEAFF.

This chain links TRBV5-1 with TRBJ2-7; a weak D match, TRBD2 (6 bases). This CDR3 contains 13 residues. Trimming took off 4 bases at V and 5 bases at J, with 13 bases between the two ends. The germline V gene has CDR1 SGHRS and CDR2 YFSETQ. The DNA for the CDR3 is TGCGCCAGCAGCCCCTTTGGGGGGAACGAGCAGTACTTC. It is translated as CASSPFGGNEQYF.

This CDR3 is CASSSVIEAFF. In nucleotides, the CDR3 is TGTGCCAGCAGCTCGGTGATTGAAGCTTTCTTT. The V gene is TRBV5-6, the J gene TRBJ1-1, with D unclear. V was pared by 3 bases and J by 7 bases, with 7 bases between. The germline CDR1 and CDR2 sequences are SGHDT and YYEEEE. The CDR3 runs 11 residues.

The J gene is TRBJ1-3, the V gene TRBV6-5; 8 bases match TRBD1. The germline CDR1 and CDR2 sequences are MNHEY and SVGAGI. The length of the CDR3 is 14 residues. J lost 4 bases, V lost 7 bases, and 6 bases had no gene match. The DNA of the CDR3 is TGTGCCAGCAAGCCCGGGACAGGAGGAAACACCATATATTTT. It translates to CASKPGTGGNTIYF.

This rearrangement joins TRBV7-3 to TRBJ2-1; 7 bases align to TRBD1. Unmatched junction bases numbered 4, after V lost 5 bases and J lost 6 bases. The CDR3 is made up of 13 amino acids. The germline CDR1 and CDR2 sequences are SGHTA and FQGTGA. DNA for the CDR3: TGTGCCAGCAGCAGGGGGCTGGTCAATGAGCAGTTCTTC. It encodes CASSRGLVNEQFF.

This chain uses TRBV11-2 with TRBJ2-5; maybe TRBD2 (6 bases). The CDR3 loop spans 15 amino acids. The ends were cut back, 6 bases at V and 3 bases at J, with 17 bases in the middle. Germline assignment: CDR1 SGHAT and CDR2 FQNNGV. CDR3 bases: TGTGCCAGCAGGGGAACTAGCCCCAAGGAAGAGACCCAGTACTTC. Amino acids: CASRGTSPKEETQYF.

The chain links TRBV28 to TRBJ2-7; 9 positions agree with TRBD1. The V segment lost 1 base and the J segment 5 bases; nucleotides outside the gene matches: 9. There are 16 residues in the CDR3. Germline V CDR1 and CDR2: MDHEN, SYDVKM. This CDR3 is CASSLLPGQGFNEQYF. As DNA, the CDR3 is TGTGCCAGCAGTTTATTACCGGGACAGGGTTTTAACGAGCAGTACTTC.

The chain is built from TRBV27 and TRBJ2-7, with D hard to call. The CDR3 contains 12 residues. V dropped 4 bases and J dropped 6 bases, with 10 bases sitting between them. Germline lookup yields CDR1 MNHEY and CDR2 SMNVEV (reference sequence). The CDR3 spells CASSSRQSEQYF. CDR3 DNA sequence: TGTGCCAGCAGTTCCAGACAAAGCGAGCAGTACTTC.

The CDR3 DNA reads TGTGCCAGCAGTTTCGGGGTAGGCGGGGAGCTGTTTTTT. Protein sequence: CASSFGVGGELFF. The V and J genes are TRBV27 and TRBJ2-2; possibly TRBD2 for D (5 bases). The CDR3 consists of 13 residues. Germline V gene sequence: CDR1 MNHEY, CDR2 SMNVEV (reference sequence). V shed 3 bases and J shed 7 bases, with 9 bases lying between them.

The genes are TRBV2 and TRBJ2-7, with D tentatively TRBD2 (5 bases). This CDR3 is 14 amino acids long. Looked up from germline, CDR1 is SNHLY and CDR2 is FYNNEI. Trimming took off 7 bases at V and 6 bases at J, with 19 bases between the two ends. The CDR3 region has the DNA TGTGCCAGCACCCCGGACTCCGCCTGGGGCGAGCAGTACTTC. It is translated as CASTPDSAWGEQYF.